This T cell receptor (beta chain) was identified during a study of cytomegalovirus exposure and HLA in healthy donors. The protocol was immunoSEQ multiplex PCR, while the TCRdb copy is restricted to in-frame clones and leaves out a portion. The sample carries 150,000 or so clones, nearly 90% recorded once. Germline V gives CDR1 MNHNY, CDR2 SVGAGI (reference sequence). Trimming took 5 bases from V and 0 from J; bases not matched to a gene: 8. The CDR3 has 16 residues. The TCR originated in a woman aged 18-29 years in good health and CMV-seropositive. The J gene is TRBJ2-7, the V gene TRBV6-6, with 9 positions matching TRBD1. The sequenced sample was PBMCs. Here the CDR3 reads CASSPIGQGSSYEQYF. The CDR3 bases are TGTGCCAGCAGTCCAATCGGACAGGGGAGCTCCTACGAGCAGTACTTC.